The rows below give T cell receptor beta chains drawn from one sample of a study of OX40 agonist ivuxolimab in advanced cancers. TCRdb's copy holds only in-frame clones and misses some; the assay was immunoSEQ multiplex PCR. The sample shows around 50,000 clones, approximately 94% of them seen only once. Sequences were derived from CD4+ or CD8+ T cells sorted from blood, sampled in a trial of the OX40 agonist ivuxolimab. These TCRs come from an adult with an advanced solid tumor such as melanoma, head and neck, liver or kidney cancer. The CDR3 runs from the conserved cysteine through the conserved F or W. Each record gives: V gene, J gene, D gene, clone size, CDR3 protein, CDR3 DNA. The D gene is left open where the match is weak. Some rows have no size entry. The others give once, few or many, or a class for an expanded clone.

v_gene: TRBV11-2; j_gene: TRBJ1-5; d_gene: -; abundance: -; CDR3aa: CASSLGNNQPQHF; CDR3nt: TGTGCCAGCAGCTTAGGCAATAATCAGCCCCAGCATTTT
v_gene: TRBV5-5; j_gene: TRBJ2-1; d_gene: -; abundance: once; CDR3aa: CASSLDPGVGNEQFF; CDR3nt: TGTGCCAGCAGCTTGGATCCAGGGGTAGGAAATGAGCAGTTCTTC
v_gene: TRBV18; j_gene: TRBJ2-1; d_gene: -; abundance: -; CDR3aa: CASSDETVEQFF; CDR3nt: TGTGCCAGCTCGGATGAGACGGTTGAGCAGTTCTTC
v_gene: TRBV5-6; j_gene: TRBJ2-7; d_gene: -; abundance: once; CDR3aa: CASSRGLQQYF; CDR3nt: TGTGCCAGCAGCCGCGGACTACAGCAGTACTTC
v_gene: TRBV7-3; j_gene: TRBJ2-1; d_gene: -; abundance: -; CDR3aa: CASSTRLGEQFF; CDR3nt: TGTGCCAGCAGCACGCGACTGGGTGAGCAGTTCTTC
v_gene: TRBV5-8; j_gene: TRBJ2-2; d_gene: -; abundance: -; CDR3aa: CASSTGVRELFF; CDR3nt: TGTGCCAGCAGCACGGGGGTTCGGGAGCTGTTTTTT
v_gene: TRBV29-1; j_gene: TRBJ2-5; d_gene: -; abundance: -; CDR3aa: CSVVASSETQYF; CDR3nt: TGCAGCGTTGTAGCTAGCTCCGAGACCCAGTACTTC
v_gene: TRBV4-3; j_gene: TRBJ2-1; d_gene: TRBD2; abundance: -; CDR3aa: CASSQHRLGGSGNEQFF; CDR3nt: TGCGCCAGCAGCCAACACCGACTTGGCGGGAGTGGCAATGAGCAGTTCTTC
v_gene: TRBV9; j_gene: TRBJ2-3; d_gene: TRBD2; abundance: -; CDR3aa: CASSAGTSGVFTDTQYF; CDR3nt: TGTGCCAGCAGCGCCGGGACTAGCGGGGTTTTCACAGATACGCAGTATTTT
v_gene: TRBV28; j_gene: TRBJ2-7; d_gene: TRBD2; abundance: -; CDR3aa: CASSMLAGDYEQYF; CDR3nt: TGTGCCAGCAGTATGCTAGCGGGAGACTACGAGCAGTACTTC
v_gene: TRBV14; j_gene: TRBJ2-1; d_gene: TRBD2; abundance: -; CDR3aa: CASSLTGGLNEQFF; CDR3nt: TGTGCCAGCAGCCTCACGGGAGGGCTTAATGAGCAGTTCTTC
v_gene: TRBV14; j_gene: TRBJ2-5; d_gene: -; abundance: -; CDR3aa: CASRGAGPSLYQETQYF; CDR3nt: TGTGCCAGCCGGGGGGCAGGGCCTTCTCTATATCAAGAGACCCAGTACTTC
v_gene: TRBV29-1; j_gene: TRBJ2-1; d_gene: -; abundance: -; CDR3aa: CSVVGHNEQFF; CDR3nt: TGCAGCGTTGTGGGACACAATGAGCAGTTCTTC
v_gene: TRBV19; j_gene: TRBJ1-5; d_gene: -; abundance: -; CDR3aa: CASIGGDQPQHF; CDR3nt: TGTGCCAGTATCGGGGGGGATCAGCCCCAGCATTTT
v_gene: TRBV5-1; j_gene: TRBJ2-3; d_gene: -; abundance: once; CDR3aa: CASSFPTDTQYF; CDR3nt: TGCGCCAGCAGCTTCCCCACAGATACGCAGTATTTT
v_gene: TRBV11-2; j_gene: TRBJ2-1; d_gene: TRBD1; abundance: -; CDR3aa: CASSFPMGQGTTYNEQFF; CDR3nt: TGTGCCAGCAGCTTCCCCATGGGACAGGGGACAACCTACAATGAGCAGTTCTTC
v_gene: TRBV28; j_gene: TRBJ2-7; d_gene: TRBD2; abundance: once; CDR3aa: CASSPLAGPLESSYEQYF; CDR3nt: TGTGCCAGCAGTCCCCTAGCGGGACCCCTCGAGAGCTCCTACGAGCAGTACTTC
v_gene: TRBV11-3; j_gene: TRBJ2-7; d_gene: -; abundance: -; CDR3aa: CASSLTRVMYEQYF; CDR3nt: TGTGCCAGCAGCTTAACTAGGGTTATGTACGAGCAGTACTTC
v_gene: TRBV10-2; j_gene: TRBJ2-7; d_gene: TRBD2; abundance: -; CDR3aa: CASSETALAGVYEQYF; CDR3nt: TGCGCCAGCAGTGAGACAGCACTAGCGGGTGTCTACGAGCAGTACTTC
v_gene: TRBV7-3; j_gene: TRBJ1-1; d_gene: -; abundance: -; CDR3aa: CATSAGQNTEAFF; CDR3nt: TGTGCCACATCTGCAGGACAGAACACTGAAGCTTTCTTT
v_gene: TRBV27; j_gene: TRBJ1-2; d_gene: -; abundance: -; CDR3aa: CASSSDSDYGYTF; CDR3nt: TGTGCCAGCAGCTCTGACAGCGACTATGGCTACACCTTC
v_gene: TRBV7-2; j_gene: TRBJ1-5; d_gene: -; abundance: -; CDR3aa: CASSLAAGVSNQPQHF; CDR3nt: TGTGCCAGCAGCTTAGCGGCAGGGGTTAGCAATCAGCCCCAGCATTTT
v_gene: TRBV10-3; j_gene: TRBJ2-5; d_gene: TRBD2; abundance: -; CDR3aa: CAISGGLAGDWETQYF; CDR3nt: TGTGCCATCAGTGGGGGACTAGCGGGAGACTGGGAGACCCAGTACTTC
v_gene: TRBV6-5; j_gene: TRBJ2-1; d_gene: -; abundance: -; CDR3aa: CASSRYNRDNEQFF; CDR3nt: TGTGCCAGCAGCCGATATAACAGGGACAATGAGCAGTTCTTC
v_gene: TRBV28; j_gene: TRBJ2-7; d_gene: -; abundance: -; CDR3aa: CASSFGYEQYF; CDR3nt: TGTGCCAGCAGTTTTGGGTACGAGCAGTACTTC
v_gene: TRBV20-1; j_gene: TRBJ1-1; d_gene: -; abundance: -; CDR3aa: CSASGGTEAFF; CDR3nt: TGCAGTGCTAGCGGGGGAACCGAAGCTTTCTTT
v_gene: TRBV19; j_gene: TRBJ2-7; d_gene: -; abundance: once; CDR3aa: CASSILGSDEQYF; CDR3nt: TGTGCCAGTAGTATACTAGGGTCGGACGAGCAGTACTTC
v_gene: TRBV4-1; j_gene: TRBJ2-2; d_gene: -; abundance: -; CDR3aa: CASSHTSQVELFF; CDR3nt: TGCGCCAGCAGCCATACTAGTCAGGTGGAGCTGTTTTTT
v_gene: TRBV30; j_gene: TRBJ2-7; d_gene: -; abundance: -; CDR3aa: CAWNVGPYEQYF; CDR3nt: TGTGCCTGGAACGTGGGACCCTACGAGCAGTACTTC
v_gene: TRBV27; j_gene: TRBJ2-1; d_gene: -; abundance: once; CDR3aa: CASSREAGPNEQFF; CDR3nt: TGTGCCAGCAGTAGGGAGGCGGGGCCCAATGAGCAGTTCTTC
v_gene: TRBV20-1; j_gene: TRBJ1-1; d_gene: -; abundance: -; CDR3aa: CSARVEGGAFF; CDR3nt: TGCAGTGCTAGAGTGGAGGGTGGAGCTTTCTTT
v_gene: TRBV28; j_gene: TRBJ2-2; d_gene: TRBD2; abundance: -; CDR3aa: CASSLPSGRAGELFF; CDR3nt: TGTGCCAGCAGTTTACCTAGCGGGAGGGCCGGGGAGCTGTTTTTT
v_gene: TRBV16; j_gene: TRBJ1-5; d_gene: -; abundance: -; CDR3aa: CASSQWAGNQPQHF; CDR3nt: TGTGCCAGCAGCCAATGGGCAGGAAACCAGCCCCAGCATTTT
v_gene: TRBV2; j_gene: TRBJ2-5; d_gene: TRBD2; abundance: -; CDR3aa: CASWGGETQYF; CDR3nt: TGTGCCAGCTGGGGGGGAGAGACCCAGTACTTC
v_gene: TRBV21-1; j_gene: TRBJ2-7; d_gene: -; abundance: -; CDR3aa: CASSKRLPPSYEQYF; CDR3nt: TGTGCCAGCAGCAAGAGATTACCACCGTCCTACGAGCAGTACTTC
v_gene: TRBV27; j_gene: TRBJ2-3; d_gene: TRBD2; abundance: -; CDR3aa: CASSGTSWTDTQYF; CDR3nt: TGTGCCAGCAGCGGGACTAGCTGGACAGATACGCAGTATTTT
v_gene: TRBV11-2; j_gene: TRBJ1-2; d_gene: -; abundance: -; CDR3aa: CASSLESDSYGYTF; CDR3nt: TGTGCCAGCAGCTTAGAATCGGACAGCTATGGCTACACCTTC
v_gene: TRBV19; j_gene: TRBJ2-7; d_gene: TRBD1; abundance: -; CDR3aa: CASSMTGYEQYF; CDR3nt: TGTGCCAGTAGTATGACAGGGTACGAGCAGTACTTC
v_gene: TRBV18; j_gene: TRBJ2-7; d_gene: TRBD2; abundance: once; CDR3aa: CASSPTSGSPNEQYF; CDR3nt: TGTGCCAGCTCACCGACTAGCGGGAGTCCCAACGAGCAGTACTTC
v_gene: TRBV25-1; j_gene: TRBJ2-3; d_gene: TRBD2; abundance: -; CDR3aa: CASTTSGIWGTDTQYF; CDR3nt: TGTGCCAGCACGACTAGCGGGATCTGGGGCACAGATACGCAGTATTTT
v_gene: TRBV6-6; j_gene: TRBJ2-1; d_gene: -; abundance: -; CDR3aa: CASSYSSGGPANEQFF; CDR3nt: TGTGCCAGCAGTTACTCCTCCGGGGGTCCCGCCAATGAGCAGTTCTTC
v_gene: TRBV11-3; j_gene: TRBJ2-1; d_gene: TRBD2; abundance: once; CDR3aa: CASSSWTSGVGPDEQFF; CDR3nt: TGTGCCAGCAGCTCCTGGACTAGCGGGGTTGGGCCCGATGAGCAGTTCTTC
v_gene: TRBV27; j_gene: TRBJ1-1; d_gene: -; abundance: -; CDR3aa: CASSLGTHTEAFF; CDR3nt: TGTGCCAGCAGTCTCGGGACACACACTGAAGCTTTCTTT
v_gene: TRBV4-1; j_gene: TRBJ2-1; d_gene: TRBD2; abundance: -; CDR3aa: CASSQDTWTSLSYNEQFF; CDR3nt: TGCGCCAGCAGCCAGGATACCTGGACTAGCCTTTCCTACAATGAGCAGTTCTTC
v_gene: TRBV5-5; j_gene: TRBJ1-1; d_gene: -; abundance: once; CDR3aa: CASSWWTVYTEAFF; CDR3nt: TGTGCCAGCAGCTGGTGGACAGTCTACACTGAAGCTTTCTTT